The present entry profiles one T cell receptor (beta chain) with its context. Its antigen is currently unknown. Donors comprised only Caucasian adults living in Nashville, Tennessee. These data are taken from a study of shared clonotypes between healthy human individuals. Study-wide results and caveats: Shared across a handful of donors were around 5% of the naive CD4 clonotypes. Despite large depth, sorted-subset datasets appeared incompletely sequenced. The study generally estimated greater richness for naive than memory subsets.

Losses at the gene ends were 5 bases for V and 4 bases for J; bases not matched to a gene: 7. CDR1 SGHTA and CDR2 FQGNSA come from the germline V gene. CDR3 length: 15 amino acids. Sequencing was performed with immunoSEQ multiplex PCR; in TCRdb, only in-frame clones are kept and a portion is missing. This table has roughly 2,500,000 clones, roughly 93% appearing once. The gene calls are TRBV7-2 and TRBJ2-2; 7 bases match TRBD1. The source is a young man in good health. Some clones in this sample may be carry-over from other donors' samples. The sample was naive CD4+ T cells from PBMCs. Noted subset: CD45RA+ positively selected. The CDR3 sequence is CASSATGVGTGELFF. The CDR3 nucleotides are TGTGCCAGCAGCGCAACAGGGGTGGGCACCGGGGAGCTGTTTTTT.